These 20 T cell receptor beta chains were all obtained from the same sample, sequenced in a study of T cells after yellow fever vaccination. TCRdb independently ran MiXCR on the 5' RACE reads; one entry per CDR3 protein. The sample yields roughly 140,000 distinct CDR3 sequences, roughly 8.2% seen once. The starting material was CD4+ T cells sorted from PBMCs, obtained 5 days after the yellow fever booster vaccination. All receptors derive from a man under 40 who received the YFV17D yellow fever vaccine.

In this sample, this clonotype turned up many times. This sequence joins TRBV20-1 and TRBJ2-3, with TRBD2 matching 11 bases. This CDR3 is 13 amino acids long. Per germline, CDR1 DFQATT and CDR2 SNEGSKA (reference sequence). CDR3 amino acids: CSVTSGGTDTQYF. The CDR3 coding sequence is TGCAGCGTGACTAGCGGGGGCACAGATACGCAGTATTTT.

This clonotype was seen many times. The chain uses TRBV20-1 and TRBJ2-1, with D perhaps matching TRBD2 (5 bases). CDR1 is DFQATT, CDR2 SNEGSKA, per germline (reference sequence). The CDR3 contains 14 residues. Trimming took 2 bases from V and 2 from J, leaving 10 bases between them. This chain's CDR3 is CSARTRETYNEQFF. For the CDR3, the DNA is TGCAGTGCTAGAACAAGGGAGACCTACAATGAGCAGTTCTTC.

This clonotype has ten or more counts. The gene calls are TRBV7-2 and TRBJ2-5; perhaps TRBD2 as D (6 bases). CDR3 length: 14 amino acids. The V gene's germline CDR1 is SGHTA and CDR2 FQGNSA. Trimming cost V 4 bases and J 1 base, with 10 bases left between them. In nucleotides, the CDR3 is TGTGCCAGCAGCTCTGGACTAAGCCAAGAGACCCAGTACTTC. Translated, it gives CASSSGLSQETQYF.

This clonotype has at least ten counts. In DNA, the CDR3 is TGTGCCAGCAGCTCAGGACAGATCTATGGCTACACCTTC. Protein product: CASSSGQIYGYTF. The chain carries TRBV28 and TRBJ1-2; D perhaps matches TRBD1 (6 bases). The V and J ends lost 6 bases and 4 bases respectively, with 12 bases between them. Germline V gene lookup returns CDR1 MDHEN and CDR2 SYDVKM. This CDR3 is built from 13 residues.

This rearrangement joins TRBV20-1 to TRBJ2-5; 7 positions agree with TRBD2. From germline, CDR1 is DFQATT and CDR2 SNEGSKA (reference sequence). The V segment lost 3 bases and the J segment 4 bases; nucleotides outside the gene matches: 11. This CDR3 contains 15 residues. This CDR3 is CSASGRTSETETQYF. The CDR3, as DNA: TGCAGTGCTAGCGGGAGGACGTCAGAAACAGAGACCCAGTACTTC.

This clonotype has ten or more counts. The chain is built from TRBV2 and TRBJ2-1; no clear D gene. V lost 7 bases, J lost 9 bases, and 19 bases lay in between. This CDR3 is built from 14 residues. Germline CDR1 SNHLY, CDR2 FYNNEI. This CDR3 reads CASTPTALSGEQFF. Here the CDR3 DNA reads TGTGCCAGCACCCCCACGGCCCTTAGTGGTGAGCAGTTCTTC.

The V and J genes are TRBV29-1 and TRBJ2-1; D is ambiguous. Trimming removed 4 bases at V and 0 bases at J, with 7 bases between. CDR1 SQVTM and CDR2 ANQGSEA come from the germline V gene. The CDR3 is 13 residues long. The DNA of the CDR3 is TGCAGCGTTGCGGTGTTCTCCTACAATGAGCAGTTCTTC. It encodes CSVAVFSYNEQFF.

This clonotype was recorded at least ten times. CDR3 nucleotide sequence: TGTGCCAGTAGTATAGAGGTAACGGGTGAAGCTTTCTTT. Translated: CASSIEVTGEAFF. The chain uses TRBV19 and TRBJ1-1, with unresolved D. The length of the CDR3 is 13 residues. CDR1 and CDR2 from the germline V gene are LNHDA and SQIVND (reference sequence). Between the trimmed V and J ends, which lost 0 bases and 7 bases, there was a span of 9 bases.

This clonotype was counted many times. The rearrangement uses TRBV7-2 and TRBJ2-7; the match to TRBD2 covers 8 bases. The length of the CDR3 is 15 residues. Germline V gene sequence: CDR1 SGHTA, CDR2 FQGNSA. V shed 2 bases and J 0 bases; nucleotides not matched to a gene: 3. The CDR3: CASSLRLAGSYEQYF. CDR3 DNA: TGTGCCAGCAGCTTACGGCTAGCGGGCTCCTACGAGCAGTACTTC.

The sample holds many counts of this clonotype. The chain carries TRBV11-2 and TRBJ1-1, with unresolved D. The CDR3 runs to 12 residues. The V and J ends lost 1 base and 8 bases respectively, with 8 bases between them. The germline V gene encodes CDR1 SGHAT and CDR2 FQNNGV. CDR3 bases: TGTGCCAGCAGCTTAGCTCAGCGAGAAGCTTTCTTT. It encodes CASSLAQREAFF.

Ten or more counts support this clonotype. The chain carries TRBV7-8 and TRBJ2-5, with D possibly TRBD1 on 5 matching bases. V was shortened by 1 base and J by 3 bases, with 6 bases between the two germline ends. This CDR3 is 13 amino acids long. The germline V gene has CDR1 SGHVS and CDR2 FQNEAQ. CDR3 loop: CASSLGQKETQYF. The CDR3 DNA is TGTGCCAGCAGCTTAGGACAGAAAGAGACCCAGTACTTC.

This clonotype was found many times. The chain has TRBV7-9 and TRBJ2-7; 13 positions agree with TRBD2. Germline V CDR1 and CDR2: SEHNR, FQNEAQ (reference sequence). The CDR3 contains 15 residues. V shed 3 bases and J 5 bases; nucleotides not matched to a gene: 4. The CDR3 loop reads CASSFGLAGVDEQYF. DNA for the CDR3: TGTGCCAGCAGCTTTGGACTAGCGGGAGTAGACGAGCAGTACTTC.

The CDR3 coding sequence is TGTGCCTGGAGTAGGAGTTCCTACGAGCAGTACTTC. Amino acid sequence: CAWSRSSYEQYF. The genes are TRBV30 and TRBJ2-7; unclear D gene. V was clipped by 2 bases and J by 1 base, with 6 bases between them. The CDR3 extends over 12 amino acids. From germline, CDR1 is GTSNPN and CDR2 SVGIG (reference sequence). Full variable domain (missing parts from reference TRBV30 and TRBJ2-7): SQTIHQWPATLVQPVGSPLSLECTVEGTSNPNLYWYRQAAGRGLQLLFYSVGIGQISSEVPQNLSASRPQDRQFILSSKKLLLSDSGFYLCAWSRSSYEQYFGPGTRLTVT.

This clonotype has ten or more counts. CDR3 sequence: CAISETSGIETQYF. CDR3 sequence (DNA): TGTGCCATCAGTGAAACTAGCGGGATAGAGACCCAGTACTTC. The J gene is TRBJ2-5, the V gene TRBV10-3; the match to TRBD2 covers 10 bases. Germline values: CDR1 ENHRY, CDR2 SYGVKD. The CDR3 sequence is 14 residues long. Trimming cost V 3 bases and J 4 bases; bases outside gene matches: 2.

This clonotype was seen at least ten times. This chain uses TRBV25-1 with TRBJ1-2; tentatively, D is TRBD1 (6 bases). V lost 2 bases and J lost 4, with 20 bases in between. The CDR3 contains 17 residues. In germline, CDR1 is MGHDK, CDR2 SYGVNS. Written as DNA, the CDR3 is TGTGCCAGCAGTGAACTACAGGGACCATCTGGGGCCTATGGCTACACCTTC. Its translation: CASSELQGPSGAYGYTF.

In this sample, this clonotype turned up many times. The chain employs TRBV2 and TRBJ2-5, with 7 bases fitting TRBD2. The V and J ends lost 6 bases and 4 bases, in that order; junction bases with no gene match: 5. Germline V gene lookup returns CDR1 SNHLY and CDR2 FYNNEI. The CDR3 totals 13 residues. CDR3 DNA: TGTGCCAGCAGAGGCGGGAGCGGAGAGACCCAGTACTTC. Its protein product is CASRGGSGETQYF.

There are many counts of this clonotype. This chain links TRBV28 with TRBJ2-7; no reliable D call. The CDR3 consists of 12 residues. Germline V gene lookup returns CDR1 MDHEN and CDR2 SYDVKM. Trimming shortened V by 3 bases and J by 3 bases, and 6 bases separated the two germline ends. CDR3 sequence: CASSFYFYEQYF. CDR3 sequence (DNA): TGTGCCAGCAGTTTTTACTTCTACGAGCAGTACTTC.

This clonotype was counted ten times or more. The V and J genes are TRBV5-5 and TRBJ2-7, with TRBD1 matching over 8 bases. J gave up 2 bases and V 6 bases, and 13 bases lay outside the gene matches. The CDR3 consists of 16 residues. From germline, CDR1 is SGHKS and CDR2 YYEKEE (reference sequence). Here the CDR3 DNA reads TGTGCCAGCACCAAACAGGGGGGAGAGTATCCCTACGAGCAGTACTTC. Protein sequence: CASTKQGGEYPYEQYF.

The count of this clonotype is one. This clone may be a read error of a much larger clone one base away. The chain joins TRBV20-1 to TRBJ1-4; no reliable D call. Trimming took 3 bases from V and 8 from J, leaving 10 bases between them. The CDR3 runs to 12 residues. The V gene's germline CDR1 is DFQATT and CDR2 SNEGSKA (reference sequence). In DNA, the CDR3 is TGCAGTGCTAGCCCGACTACAGAAAAACTGTTTTTT. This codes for CSASPTTEKLFF.

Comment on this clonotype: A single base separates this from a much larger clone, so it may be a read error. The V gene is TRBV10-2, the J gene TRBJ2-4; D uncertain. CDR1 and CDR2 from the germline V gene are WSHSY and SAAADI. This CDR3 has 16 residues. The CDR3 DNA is TGCGTCAGCACCTTTAGTTCACTACTTGCCAAAAACATTCAGTACTTC. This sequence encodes CVSTFSSLLAKNIQYF.